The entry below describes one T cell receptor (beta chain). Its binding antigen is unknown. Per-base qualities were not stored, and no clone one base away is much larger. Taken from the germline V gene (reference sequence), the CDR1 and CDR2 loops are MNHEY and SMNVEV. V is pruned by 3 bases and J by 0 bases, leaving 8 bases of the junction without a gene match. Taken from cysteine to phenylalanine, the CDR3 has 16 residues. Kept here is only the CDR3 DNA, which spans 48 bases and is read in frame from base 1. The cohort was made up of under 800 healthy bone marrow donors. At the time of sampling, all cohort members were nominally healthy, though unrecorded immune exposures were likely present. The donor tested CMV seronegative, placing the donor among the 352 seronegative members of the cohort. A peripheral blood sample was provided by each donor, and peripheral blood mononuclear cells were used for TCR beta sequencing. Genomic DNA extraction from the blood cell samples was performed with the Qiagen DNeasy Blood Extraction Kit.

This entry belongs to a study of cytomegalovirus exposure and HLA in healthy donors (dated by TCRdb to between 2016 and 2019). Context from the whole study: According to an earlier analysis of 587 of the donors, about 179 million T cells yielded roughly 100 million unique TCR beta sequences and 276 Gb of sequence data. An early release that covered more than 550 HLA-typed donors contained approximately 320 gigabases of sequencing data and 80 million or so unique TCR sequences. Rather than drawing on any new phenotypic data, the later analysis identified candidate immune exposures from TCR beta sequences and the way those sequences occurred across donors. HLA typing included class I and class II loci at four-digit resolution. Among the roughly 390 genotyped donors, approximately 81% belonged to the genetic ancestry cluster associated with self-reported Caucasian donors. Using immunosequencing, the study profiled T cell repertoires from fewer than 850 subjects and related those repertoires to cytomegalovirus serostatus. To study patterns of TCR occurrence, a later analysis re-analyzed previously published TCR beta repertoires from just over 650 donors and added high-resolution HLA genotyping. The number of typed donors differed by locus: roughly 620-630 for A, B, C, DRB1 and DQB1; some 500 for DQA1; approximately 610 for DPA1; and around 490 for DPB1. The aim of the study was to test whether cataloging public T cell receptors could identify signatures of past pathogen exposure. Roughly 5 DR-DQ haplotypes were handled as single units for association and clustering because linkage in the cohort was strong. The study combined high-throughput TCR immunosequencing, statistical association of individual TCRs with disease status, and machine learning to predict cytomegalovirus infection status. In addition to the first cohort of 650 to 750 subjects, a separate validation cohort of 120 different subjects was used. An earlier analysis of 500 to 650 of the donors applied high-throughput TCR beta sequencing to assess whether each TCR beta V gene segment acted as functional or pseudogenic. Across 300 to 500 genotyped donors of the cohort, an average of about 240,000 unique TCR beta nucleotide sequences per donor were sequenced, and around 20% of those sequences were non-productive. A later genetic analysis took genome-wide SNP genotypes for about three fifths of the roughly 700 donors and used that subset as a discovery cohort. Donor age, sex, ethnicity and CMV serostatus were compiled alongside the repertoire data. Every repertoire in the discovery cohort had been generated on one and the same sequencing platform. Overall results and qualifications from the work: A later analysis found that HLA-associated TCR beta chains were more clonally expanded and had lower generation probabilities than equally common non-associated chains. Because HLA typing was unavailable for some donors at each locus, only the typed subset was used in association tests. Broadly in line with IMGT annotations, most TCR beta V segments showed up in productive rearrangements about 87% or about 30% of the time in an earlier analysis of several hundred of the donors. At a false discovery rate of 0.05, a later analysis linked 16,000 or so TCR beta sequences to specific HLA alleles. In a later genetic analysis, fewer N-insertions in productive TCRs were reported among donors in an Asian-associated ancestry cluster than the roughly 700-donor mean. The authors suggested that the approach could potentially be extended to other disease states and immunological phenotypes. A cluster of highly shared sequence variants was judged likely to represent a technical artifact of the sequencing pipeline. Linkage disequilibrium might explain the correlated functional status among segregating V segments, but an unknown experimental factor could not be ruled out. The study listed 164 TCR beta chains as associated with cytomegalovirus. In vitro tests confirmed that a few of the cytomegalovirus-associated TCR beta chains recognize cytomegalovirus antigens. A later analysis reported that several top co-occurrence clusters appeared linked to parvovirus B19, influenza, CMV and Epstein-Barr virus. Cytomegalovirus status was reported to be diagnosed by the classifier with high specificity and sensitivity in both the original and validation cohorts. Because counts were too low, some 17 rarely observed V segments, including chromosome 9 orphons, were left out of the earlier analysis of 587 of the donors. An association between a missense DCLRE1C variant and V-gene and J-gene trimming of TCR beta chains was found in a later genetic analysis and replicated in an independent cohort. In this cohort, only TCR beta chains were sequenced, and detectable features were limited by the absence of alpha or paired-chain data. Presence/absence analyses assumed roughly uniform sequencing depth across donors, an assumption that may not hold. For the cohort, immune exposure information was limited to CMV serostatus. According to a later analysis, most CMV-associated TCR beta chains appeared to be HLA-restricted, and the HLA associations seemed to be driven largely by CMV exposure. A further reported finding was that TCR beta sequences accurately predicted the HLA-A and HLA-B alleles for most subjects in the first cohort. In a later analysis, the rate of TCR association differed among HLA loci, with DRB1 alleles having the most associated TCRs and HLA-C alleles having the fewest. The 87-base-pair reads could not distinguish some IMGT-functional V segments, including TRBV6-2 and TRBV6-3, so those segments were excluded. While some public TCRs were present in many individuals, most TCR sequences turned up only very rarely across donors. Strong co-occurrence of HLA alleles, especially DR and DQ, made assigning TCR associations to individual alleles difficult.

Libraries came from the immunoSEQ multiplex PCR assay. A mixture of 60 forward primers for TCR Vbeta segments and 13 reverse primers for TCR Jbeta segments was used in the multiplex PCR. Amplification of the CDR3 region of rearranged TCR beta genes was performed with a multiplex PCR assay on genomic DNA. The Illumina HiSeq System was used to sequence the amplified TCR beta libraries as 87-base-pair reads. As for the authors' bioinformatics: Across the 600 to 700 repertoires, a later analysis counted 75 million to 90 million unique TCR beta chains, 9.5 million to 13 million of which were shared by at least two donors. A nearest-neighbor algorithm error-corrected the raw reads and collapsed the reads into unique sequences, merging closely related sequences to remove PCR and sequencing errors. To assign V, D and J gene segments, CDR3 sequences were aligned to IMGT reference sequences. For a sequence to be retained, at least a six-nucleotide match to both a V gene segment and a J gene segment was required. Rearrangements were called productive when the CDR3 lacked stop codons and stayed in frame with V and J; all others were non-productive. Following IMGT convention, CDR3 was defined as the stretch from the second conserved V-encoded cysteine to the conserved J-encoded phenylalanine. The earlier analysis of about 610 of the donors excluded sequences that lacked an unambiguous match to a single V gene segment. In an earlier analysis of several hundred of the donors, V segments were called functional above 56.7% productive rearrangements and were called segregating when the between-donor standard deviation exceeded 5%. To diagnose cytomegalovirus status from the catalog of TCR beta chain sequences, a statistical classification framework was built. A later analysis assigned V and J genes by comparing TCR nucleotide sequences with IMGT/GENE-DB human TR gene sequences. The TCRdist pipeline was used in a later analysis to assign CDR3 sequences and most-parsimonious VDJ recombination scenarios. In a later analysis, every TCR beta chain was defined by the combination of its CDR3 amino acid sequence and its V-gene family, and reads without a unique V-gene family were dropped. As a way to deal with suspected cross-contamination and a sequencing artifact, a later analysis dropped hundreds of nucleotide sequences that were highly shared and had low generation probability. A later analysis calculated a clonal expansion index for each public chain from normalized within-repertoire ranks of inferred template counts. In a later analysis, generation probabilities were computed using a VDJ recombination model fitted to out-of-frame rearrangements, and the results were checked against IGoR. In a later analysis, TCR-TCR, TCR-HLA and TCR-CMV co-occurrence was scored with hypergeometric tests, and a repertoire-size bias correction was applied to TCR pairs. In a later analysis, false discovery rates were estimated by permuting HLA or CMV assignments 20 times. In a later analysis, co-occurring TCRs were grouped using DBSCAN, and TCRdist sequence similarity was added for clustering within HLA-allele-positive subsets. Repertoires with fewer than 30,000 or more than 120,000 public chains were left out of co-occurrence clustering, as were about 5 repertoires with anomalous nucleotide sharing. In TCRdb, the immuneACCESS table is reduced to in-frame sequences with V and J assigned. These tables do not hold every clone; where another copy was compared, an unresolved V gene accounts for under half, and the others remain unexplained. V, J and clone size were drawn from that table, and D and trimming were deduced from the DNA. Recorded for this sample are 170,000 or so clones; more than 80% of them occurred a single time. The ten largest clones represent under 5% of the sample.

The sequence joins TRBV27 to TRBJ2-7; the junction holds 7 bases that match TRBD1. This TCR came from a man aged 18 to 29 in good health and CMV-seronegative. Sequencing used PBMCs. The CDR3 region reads CASSLYPGGDSYEQYF. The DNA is TGTGCCAGCAGTTTGTACCCAGGGGGTGACTCCTACGAGCAGTACTTC.